Described below is a single T cell receptor beta chain sequence and its context. The antigen is not known. The data were taken from a study of OX40 agonist ivuxolimab in advanced cancers. Study context: Every patient in dose escalation had hepatocellular carcinoma, melanoma, renal cell or head and neck cancer.

Findings and limits, study-wide: Dosing at 0.1 to 3.0 mg/kg was accompanied by clonal expansion of CD4+ and CD8+ blood T cells by week 6. Also showing low normalized T-cell clonal expansion were some of the nonresponders.

Trimming took off 4 bases at V and 1 base at J, with 13 bases between the two ends. The CDR3 is 14 residues long. Germline CDR1 reads GTSNPN; CDR2 reads SVGIG (reference sequence). Patients had blood sampled at baseline and again on cycle 4 day 1 and cycle 7 day 1. TCRdb keeps only in-frame clones here, not all; method: immunoSEQ multiplex PCR. The sample consists of about 58,000 clones, roughly nine tenths of them appearing once. Sequenced material: CD4+ or CD8+ T cells sorted from blood, taken in a trial of the OX40 agonist ivuxolimab. The receptor was derived from an adult with an advanced solid tumor such as melanoma, head and neck, liver or kidney cancer. The chain links TRBV30 to TRBJ1-2; D is ambiguous. Here the CDR3 reads CAWTVENSNYGYTF. CDR3 DNA: TGTGCCTGGACTGTAGAGAACAGTAACTATGGCTACACCTTC. Supplemented by reference TRBV30 and TRBJ1-2, the full variable domain reads SQTIHQWPATLVQPVGSPLSLECTVEGTSNPNLYWYRQAAGRGLQLLFYSVGIGQISSEVPQNLSASRPQDRQFILSSKKLLLSDSGFYLCAWTVENSNYGYTFGSGTRLTVV.